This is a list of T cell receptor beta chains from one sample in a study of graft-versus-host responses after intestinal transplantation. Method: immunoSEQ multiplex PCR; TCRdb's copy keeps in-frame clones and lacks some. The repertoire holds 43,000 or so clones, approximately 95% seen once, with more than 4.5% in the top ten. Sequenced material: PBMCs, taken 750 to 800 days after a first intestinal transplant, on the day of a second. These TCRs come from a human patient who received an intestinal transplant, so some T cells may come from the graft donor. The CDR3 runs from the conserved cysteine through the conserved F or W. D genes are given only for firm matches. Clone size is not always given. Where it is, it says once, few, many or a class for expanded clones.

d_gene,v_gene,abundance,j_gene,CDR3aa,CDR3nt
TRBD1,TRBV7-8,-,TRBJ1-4,CASSTTGANEKLFF,TGTGCCAGCAGCACGACAGGGGCTAATGAAAAACTGTTTTTT
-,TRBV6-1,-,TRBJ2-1,CASSFGRELNEQFF,TGTGCCAGCAGCTTTGGGCGGGAACTGAATGAGCAGTTCTTC
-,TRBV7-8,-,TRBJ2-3,CASSLALYSTDTQYF,TGTGCCAGCAGCTTAGCGCTCTACAGTACGGATACGCAGTATTTT
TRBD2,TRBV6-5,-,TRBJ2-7,CASSYSSGRRSEQYF,TGTGCCAGCAGTTACTCTAGCGGGAGGCGGTCCGAGCAGTACTTC
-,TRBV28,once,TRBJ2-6,CASLTQRGANVLTF,TGTGCCAGCCTAACCCAGAGAGGGGCCAACGTCCTGACTTTC
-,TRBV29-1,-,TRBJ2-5,CSVEVFVAPGGETQYF,TGCAGCGTTGAAGTATTTGTGGCTCCAGGCGGAGAGACCCAGTACTTC
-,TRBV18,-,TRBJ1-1,CASSPQGTEAFF,TGTGCCAGCTCACCACAGGGGACTGAAGCTTTCTTT
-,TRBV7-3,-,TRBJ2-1,CASSLQGGLASSYNEQFF,TGTGCCAGCAGCTTACAGGGGGGGCTAGCGAGCTCCTACAATGAGCAGTTCTTC
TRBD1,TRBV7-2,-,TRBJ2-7,CASSRNMVPGQGRYF,TGTGCCAGCAGCCGCAACATGGTCCCGGGACAGGGTCGGTACTTC
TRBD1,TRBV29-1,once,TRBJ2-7,CSVWDSSYEQYF,TGCAGCGTTTGGGACAGTTCCTACGAGCAGTACTTC
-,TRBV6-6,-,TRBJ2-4,CASRTSWIDIQYF,TGTGCCAGCAGAACGTCTTGGATTGACATTCAGTACTTC
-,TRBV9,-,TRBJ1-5,CASSVGGSSGQPQHF,TGTGCCAGCAGCGTAGGAGGGAGTTCGGGACAGCCCCAGCATTTT
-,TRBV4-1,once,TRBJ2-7,CASSQGGSYEQYF,TGCGCCAGCAGCCAAGGCGGTTCCTACGAGCAGTACTTC
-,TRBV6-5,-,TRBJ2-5,CASNGGQGETQYF,TGTGCCAGCAATGGGGGTCAAGGGGAGACCCAGTACTTC
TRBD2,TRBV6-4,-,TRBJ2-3,CASSDGSGSGADTQYF,TGTGCCAGCAGTGACGGGAGCGGGAGTGGCGCAGATACGCAGTATTTT
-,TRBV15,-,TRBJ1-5,CATSRESSSNQPQHF,TGTGCCACCAGCAGAGAGTCCAGTAGCAATCAGCCCCAGCATTTT
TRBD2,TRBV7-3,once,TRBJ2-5,CASSLTGTSPPQYF,TGTGCCAGCAGCTTAACGGGGACTAGCCCTCCCCAGTACTTC
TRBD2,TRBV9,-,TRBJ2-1,CASSVGTGTSGSGQFF,TGTGCCAGCAGCGTTGGAACCGGGACTAGCGGGAGCGGGCAGTTCTTC